A single sample gave rise to the 19 T cell receptor beta chains below, sequenced in a study of shared clonotypes between healthy human individuals. Clones were sequenced by immunoSEQ multiplex PCR, and TCRdb holds only the in-frame ones, with some missing. This table has 1.6 million or so clones, approximately 98.5% appearing once. The sequenced sample consisted of naive CD4+ T cells sorted from blood. This sample's subset: CD45RA+ positively selected. The receptors were gathered from a man aged 25-40 years in good health.

The chain links TRBV4-1 to TRBJ2-3, with D uncertain. V shed 4 bases and J shed 1 base, with 15 bases lying between them. Germline CDR1 MGHRA, CDR2 YSYEKL. The CDR3 totals 16 residues. The CDR3 DNA reads TGCGCCAGCAGCCCATTTAAGAGTGGGGGCACAGATACGCAGTATTTT. It specifies CASSPFKSGGTDTQYF.

The chain recombines TRBV7-9 with TRBJ1-1; D may be TRBD1 (5 bases). V was pared by 4 bases and J by 3 bases, with 9 bases between. The CDR3 consists of 13 residues. Germline values: CDR1 SEHNR, CDR2 FQNEAQ (reference sequence). The CDR3, as DNA: TGTGCCAGCAGCTCCTCCAGGGACACTGAAGCTTTCTTT. It translates to CASSSSRDTEAFF.

This clone was seen only once. V is TRBV10-3 and J is TRBJ2-1; 8 bases map to TRBD2. The CDR3 spans 18 residues. In germline, CDR1 is ENHRY, CDR2 SYGVKD. V dropped 3 bases and J dropped 1; count of bases not matched to a gene: 11. The CDR3 DNA is TGTGCCATCAGTGACCCAAAAGGACTAGCCCCTTCCTACAATGAGCAGTTCTTC. Translation: CAISDPKGLAPSYNEQFF.

The J gene is TRBJ2-1, the V gene TRBV7-3, with 7 nucleotides matching TRBD2. The CDR3 spans 15 residues. V dropped 4 bases and J dropped 12; count of bases not matched to a gene: 15. Germline V gene sequence: CDR1 SGHTA, CDR2 FQGTGA. The CDR3 DNA reads as TGTGCCAGCAGCTACCAGGCTAGCGGAGACCGAAGGCAGTTCTTC. It yields the protein CASSYQASGDRRQFF.

This rearrangement joins TRBV27 to TRBJ2-7; 7 positions agree with TRBD2. V was pared by 6 bases and J by 3 bases, with 11 bases of the junction left unmatched. The length of the CDR3 is 15 residues. Per the germline V gene, CDR1 is MNHEY and CDR2 is SMNVEV (reference sequence). As DNA, the CDR3 is TGTGCCAGCAGCTACACCGGGACTAACAACTACGAGCAGTACTTC. It encodes CASSYTGTNNYEQYF.

The V call is TRBV5-1, the J call TRBJ2-1, with D perhaps TRBD2 (5 bases). The V gene's germline CDR1 is SGHRS and CDR2 YFSETQ. The CDR3 consists of 14 residues. V was pared by 4 bases and J by 8 bases, with 16 bases between. Here the CDR3 DNA reads TGCGCCAGCAGCCTCCTAGTGGGAGCGGATGAGCAGTTCTTC. Translation gives CASSLLVGADEQFF.

V usage is TRBV6-1 and J usage is TRBJ1-2; D remains unclear. Germline loops: CDR1 MNHNS, CDR2 SASEGT. With 8 bases removed from V and 4 bases from J, the gap between germline ends came to 8 bases. The CDR3 runs 11 residues. CDR3 in DNA: TGTGCCAGCCTTGCAGTCTATGGCTACACCTTC. Amino acids: CASLAVYGYTF.

Points on this clone: Other DNA variants within this sample encode the same CDR3. The V and J genes are TRBV9 and TRBJ2-1, with 7 bases matching TRBD2. V dropped 2 bases and J dropped 10; count of bases not matched to a gene: 0. Germline V CDR1 and CDR2: SGDLS, YYNGEE. This CDR3 contains 11 residues. CDR3 protein: CASSVGREQFF. CDR3 nucleotides: TGTGCCAGCAGCGTCGGGAGGGAGCAGTTCTTC.

The V gene is TRBV6-1, the J gene TRBJ1-1; D may be TRBD1 (5 bases). In germline, CDR1 is MNHNS, CDR2 SASEGT. This CDR3 has 14 residues. The V end was cut by 6 bases, the J end by 0 bases, with 11 bases between. For the CDR3, the DNA is TGTGCCAGCAGAGGAGGGGCTATGAACACTGAAGCTTTCTTT. Its protein is CASRGGAMNTEAFF.

The rearrangement uses TRBV15 and TRBJ2-1; TRBD2 is a possible D gene (6 bases). Germline-derived CDR1 and CDR2 are LNHNV and YYDKDF (reference sequence). Deletions cut 0 bases from V and 7 bases from J, with 10 bases between. CDR3 length: 14 amino acids. Here the CDR3 reads CATSRDPGVNEQFF. The CDR3 coding sequence is TGTGCCACCAGCAGAGATCCGGGGGTTAATGAGCAGTTCTTC.

J is TRBJ2-6 and V is TRBV7-2; D is possibly TRBD2 (5 bases). Per the germline V gene, CDR1 is SGHTA and CDR2 is FQGNSA. The germline V and J ends were trimmed by 8 bases and 4 bases, with 12 bases remaining between them. The CDR3 consists of 14 residues. CDR3 nucleotide sequence: TGTGCCAGCGGTCGGACTTCAGGGGCCAACGTCCTGACTTTC. It translates to CASGRTSGANVLTF.

The V gene is TRBV6-1, the J gene TRBJ2-1; 7 bases agree with TRBD1. From germline, CDR1 is MNHNS and CDR2 SASEGT. V lost 6 bases to trimming and J lost 11 bases; unmatched junction nucleotides: 13. The CDR3 is 14 amino acids. As DNA, the CDR3 is TGTGCCAGCAGGATCGATCTTACAGGGGCCAAGCAGTTCTTC. Its protein is CASRIDLTGAKQFF.

The V gene is TRBV29-1, the J gene TRBJ1-4; D is undetermined. In germline, CDR1 is SQVTM, CDR2 ANQGSEA. Deletions cut 7 bases from V and 3 bases from J, with 12 bases between. This CDR3 region has 13 residues. CDR3 nucleotides: TGCAGCGCTTGCCCGGAGGCTAATGAAAAACTGTTTTTT. Its translation is CSACPEANEKLFF.

The gene calls are TRBV18 and TRBJ2-5; TRBD1 matches 9 bases. CDR3 size: 17 residues. The ends lost 2 bases at V and 3 bases at J; junction bases unmatched: 10. Looked up from germline, CDR1 is KGHSH and CDR2 is LQKENI. CDR3 residues: CASSPWGTGFGEETQYF. For the CDR3, the DNA is TGTGCCAGCTCACCATGGGGGACAGGGTTCGGAGAAGAGACCCAGTACTTC.

This sequence joins TRBV9 and TRBJ2-1; D is possibly TRBD2 (6 bases). This CDR3 has 16 amino acids. The V end lost 0 bases, the J end lost 4 bases, and 14 bases lay between the germline ends. Germline V lookup: CDR1 SGDLS, CDR2 YYNGEE. Here the CDR3 DNA reads TGTGCCAGCAGCGTAGCTTTGGGGGGATTGTACAATGAGCAGTTCTTC. It translates to CASSVALGGLYNEQFF.

The V call is TRBV18, the J call TRBJ1-1; possibly TRBD1 for D (5 bases). CDR3 length equals 16 residues. CDR1 is KGHSH and CDR2 is LQKENI in the germline V gene. V was clipped by 8 bases and J by 0 bases, with 19 bases between them. The CDR3 here is CASRSGGLGVNTEAFF. The CDR3 DNA reads TGTGCCAGCCGGTCTGGGGGACTCGGGGTGAACACTGAAGCTTTCTTT.

The rearrangement joins TRBV18 to TRBJ2-3; D not certain. This CDR3 has 15 amino acids. The V end was cut by 6 bases, the J end by 2 bases, with 15 bases between. Germline V gene data show CDR1 as KGHSH and CDR2 as LQKENI. The CDR3 nucleotides are TGTGCCAGCTCCCCTCCAGGTTTTAACACAGATACGCAGTATTTT. Its translation is CASSPPGFNTDTQYF.

This rearrangement joins TRBV10-3 to TRBJ2-2, with a weak D call TRBD2 (5 bases). CDR3 length: 15 amino acids. CDR1 is ENHRY and CDR2 is SYGVKD in the germline V gene. V dropped 4 bases and J dropped 1 base, with 10 bases sitting between them. The CDR3 DNA is TGTGCCATCAGTGGAGGGATTGGGAACACCGGGGAGCTGTTTTTT. Its protein is CAISGGIGNTGELFF.

This chain connects TRBV11-2 to TRBJ1-2, with 7 bases that match TRBD1. The CDR3 length is 17 residues. Germline-derived CDR1 and CDR2 are SGHAT and FQNNGV. V was pared by 5 bases and J by 0 bases, with 12 bases of the junction left unmatched. CDR3 nucleotide sequence: TGTGCCAGCAGCCGACCGGGACAGAACTCGGCTAACTATGGCTACACCTTC. Translating gives CASSRPGQNSANYGYTF.